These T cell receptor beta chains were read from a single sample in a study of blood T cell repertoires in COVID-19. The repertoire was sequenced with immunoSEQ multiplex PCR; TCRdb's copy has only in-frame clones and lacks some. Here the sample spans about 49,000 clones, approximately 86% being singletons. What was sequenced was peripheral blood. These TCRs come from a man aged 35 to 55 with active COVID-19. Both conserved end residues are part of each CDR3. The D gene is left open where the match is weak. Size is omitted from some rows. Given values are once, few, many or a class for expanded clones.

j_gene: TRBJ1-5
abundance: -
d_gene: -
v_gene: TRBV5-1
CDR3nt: TGCGCCAGCAGCGAGGGAGGGGGAGATCAGCCCCAGCATTTT
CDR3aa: CASSEGGGDQPQHF

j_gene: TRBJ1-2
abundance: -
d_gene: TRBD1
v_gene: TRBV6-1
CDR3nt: TGTGCCAGCAGTGATGGACAGGGGGCGGGAGGCTACACCTTC
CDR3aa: CASSDGQGAGGYTF

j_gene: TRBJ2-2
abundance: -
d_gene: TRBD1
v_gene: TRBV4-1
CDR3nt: TGCGCCAGCAGCAGTCCGGGACAGGCCGGGACCGGGGAGCTGTTTTTT
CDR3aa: CASSSPGQAGTGELFF

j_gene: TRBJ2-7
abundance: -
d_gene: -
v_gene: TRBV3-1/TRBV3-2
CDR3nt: TGTGCCAGCAGCCAAACGATAGGGAGCTCCTACGAGCAGTACTTC
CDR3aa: CASSQTIGSSYEQYF

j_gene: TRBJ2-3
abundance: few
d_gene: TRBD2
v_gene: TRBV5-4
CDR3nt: TGTGCCAGCTCCAATAGCGGGAGGGCCCGAACAGATACGCAGTATTTT
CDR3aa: CASSNSGRARTDTQYF

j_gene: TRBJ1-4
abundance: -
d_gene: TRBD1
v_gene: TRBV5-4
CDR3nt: TGTGCCAGCAGTGTCGACAGGGGTAGTGAAAAACTGTTTTTT
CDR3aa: CASSVDRGSEKLFF

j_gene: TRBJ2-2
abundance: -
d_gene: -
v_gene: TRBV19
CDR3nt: TGTGCCAGTAGTATTCAGGGAACCACCGGGGAGCTGTTTTTT
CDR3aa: CASSIQGTTGELFF

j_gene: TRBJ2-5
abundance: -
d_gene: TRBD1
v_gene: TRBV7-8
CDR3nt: TGTGCCAGCAGCTTAGCGGGACAGGGGCTTTTGAGGGAGACCCAGTACTTC
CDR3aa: CASSLAGQGLLRETQYF

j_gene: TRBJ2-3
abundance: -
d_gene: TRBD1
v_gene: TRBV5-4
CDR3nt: TGTGCCAGCAGGCTGACAGGGGGCGGCTCAGATACGCAGTATTTT
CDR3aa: CASRLTGGGSDTQYF

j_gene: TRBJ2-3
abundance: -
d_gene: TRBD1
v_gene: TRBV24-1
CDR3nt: TGTGCCACCAGTGATACCGGGACAGTAGATATCACAGATACGCAGTATTTT
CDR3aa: CATSDTGTVDITDTQYF

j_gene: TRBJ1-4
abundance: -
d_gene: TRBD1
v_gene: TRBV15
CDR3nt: TGTGCCACCAGGGGGACAGGGGTTGAAAAACTGTTTTTT
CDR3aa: CATRGTGVEKLFF

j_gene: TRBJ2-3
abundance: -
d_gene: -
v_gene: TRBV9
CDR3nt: TGTGCCAGCAGCGTAGGTGGCGGTGCAGATACGCAGTATTTT
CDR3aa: CASSVGGGADTQYF

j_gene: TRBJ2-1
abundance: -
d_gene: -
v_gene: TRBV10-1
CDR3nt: TGCGCCAGCAGTGAGTCATCGGGGGGCCGGGTCGCTGGGCAGTTCTTC
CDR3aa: CASSESSGGRVAGQFF

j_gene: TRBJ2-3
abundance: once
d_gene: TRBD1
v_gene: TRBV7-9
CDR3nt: TGTGCCAGCAGCCGACAGGGGGCGGGGGATACGCAGTATTTT
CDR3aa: CASSRQGAGDTQYF

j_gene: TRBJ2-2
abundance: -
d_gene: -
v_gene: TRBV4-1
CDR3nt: TGCGCCAGCAGCCAAGATTTAGCCGGGGAGCTGTTTTTT
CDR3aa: CASSQDLAGELFF

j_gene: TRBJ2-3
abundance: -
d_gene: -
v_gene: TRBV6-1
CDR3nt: TGTGCCAGCAGTGATGTAGACACAGATACGCAGTATTTT
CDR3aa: CASSDVDTDTQYF

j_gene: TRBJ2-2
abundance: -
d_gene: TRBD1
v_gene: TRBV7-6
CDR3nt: TGTGCCAGCAGCCGGGACAGGGTGCCCGGGGAGCTGTTTTTT
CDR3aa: CASSRDRVPGELFF

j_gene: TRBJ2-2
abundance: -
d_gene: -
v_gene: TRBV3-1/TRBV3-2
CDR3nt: TGTGCCAGCAGCCTTCTTTTCACCGGGGAGCTGTTTTTT
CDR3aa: CASSLLFTGELFF

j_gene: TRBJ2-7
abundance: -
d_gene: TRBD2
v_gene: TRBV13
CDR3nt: TGTGCCAGCAGCTCGCCGGGACTAAACCCCTCTCCGTACTTC
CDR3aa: CASSSPGLNPSPYF

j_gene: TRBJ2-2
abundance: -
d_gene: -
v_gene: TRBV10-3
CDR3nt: TGTGCCCATCAAGTAACGGGAGACCGGGAGCTGTTTTTT
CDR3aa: CAHQVTGDRELFF

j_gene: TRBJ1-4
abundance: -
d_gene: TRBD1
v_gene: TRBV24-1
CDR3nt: TGTACTCGGGACAGGCAGGGGGCCTTCTATGAAAAACTGTTTTTT
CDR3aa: CTRDRQGAFYEKLFF

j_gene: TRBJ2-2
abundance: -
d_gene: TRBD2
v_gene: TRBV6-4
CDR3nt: TGTGCCAGCTCCCTAGCGGAGGCCGGGGAGCTGTTTTTT
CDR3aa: CASSLAEAGELFF

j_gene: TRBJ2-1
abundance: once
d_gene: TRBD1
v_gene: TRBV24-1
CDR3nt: TGTGCCACCCAGCCCAGGGGGAGCTCCTACAATGAGCAGTTCTTC
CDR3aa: CATQPRGSSYNEQFF

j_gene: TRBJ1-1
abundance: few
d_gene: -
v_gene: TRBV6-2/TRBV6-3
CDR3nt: TGTGCCAGCAGTTTAAAGTTAGGGGACACTGAAGCTTTCTTT
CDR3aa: CASSLKLGDTEAFF

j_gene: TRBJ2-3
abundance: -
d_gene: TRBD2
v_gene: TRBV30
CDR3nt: TGTGCCTGGAGTCCCCGGGACTATACGTATACGCAGTATTTT
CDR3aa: CAWSPRDYTYTQYF

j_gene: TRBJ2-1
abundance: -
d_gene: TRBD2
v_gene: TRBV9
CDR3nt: TGTGCCAGCAGCGTAGAGGGACTAGGGTTCGAGCAGTTCTTC
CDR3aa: CASSVEGLGFEQFF

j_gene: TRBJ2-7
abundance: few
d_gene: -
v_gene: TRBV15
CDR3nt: TGTGCCACCAGCAGAGGGCAGAACTACGAGCAGTACTTC
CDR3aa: CATSRGQNYEQYF

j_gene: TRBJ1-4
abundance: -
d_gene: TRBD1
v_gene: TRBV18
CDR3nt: TGTGCCAGCTCCGGACAGGGGCGAAAGGAAAAACTGTTTTTT
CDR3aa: CASSGQGRKEKLFF

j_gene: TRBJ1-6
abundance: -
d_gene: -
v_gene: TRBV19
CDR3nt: TGTGCCAGTAGTACGACAGGCGGAAGGACACCCCTCCACTTT
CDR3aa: CASSTTGGRTPLHF

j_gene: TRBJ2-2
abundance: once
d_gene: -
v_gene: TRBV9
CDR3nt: TGTGCCAGCAGCGTAGGGGGCCTTGCGAACACCGGGGAGCTGTTTTTT
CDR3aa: CASSVGGLANTGELFF

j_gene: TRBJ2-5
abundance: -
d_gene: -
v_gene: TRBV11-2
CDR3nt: TGTGCCAGCAGCTTAACCCCTATGGAGGAGACCCAGTACTTC
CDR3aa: CASSLTPMEETQYF

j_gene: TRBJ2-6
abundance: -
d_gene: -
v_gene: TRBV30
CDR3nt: TGTGCCTGGAGTGTACTGGTCTCTGGGGCCAACGTCCTGACTTTC
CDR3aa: CAWSVLVSGANVLTF